The clone carrying this T cell receptor beta chain was recorded once. Antigen unknown. As for time point: week 23, last vaccination. Each dose delivered 300 ug of mutant IDH1 20-mer peptide subcutaneously with imiquimod. New WHO grade 3 or 4 astrocytomas that were IDH1-mutant and ATRX-lost had been found in donors. The sample is drawn from a study of a mutant IDH1 vaccine in newly diagnosed glioma. On the study more broadly: Patients were pretreated with radiotherapy, temozolomide, or both, mostly both.

Assay: immunoSEQ multiplex PCR; the TCRdb copy retains only in-frame clones and omits some. The sample consists of 25,000 to 30,000 clones, about four fifths of them appearing once. V lost 1 base, J lost 3 bases, and 7 bases lay in between. The V gene's germline CDR1 is MGHDK and CDR2 SYGVNS. The CDR3 has 13 amino acids. Source: PBMCs, taken from a glioma patient whose treatment included an IDH1 peptide vaccine. This clonotype was sampled from a woman aged 30 to 39 with glioma. V gene TRBV25-1 combines with J gene TRBJ2-7; D not resolved. The DNA of the CDR3 is TGTGCCAGCAGTGAATCTGGGTTCTACGAGCAGTACTTC. It specifies CASSESGFYEQYF.